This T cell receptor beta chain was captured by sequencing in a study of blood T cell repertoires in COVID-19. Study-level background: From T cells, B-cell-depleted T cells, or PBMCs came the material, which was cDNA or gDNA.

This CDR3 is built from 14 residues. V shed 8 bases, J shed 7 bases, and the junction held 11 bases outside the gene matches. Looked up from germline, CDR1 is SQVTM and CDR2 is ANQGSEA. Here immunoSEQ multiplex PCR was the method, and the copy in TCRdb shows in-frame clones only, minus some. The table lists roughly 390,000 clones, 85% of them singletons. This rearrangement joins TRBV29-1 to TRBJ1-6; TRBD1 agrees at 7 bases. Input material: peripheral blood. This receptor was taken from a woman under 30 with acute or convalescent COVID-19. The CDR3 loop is CSLRGQVGNSPLHF. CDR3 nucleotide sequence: TGCAGCCTCCGCGGACAGGTAGGAAATTCACCCCTCCACTTT.